This T cell receptor (beta chain) comes out of a study of Ad26.COV2.S vaccination and SARS-CoV-2 variants. Study summary: The COV1001 Ad26.COV2.S trial arm included the donor. Study findings and constraints: Vaccinees showed greater spike-specific TCR breadth than placebo recipients. Breadth measured for non-spike TCRs was similar across vaccine and placebo recipients.

The treatment: some 19 received Ad26.COV2.S at low or high dose, single or two shots; roughly five received placebo; per-sample allocation not given. Samples were taken on day 63 after the first vaccine or placebo injection. In Boston, an adult donor aged 18-55 years took part. Data came from immunoSEQ multiplex PCR; TCRdb stores just in-frame clones and leaves some out. Among around 300,000 clones listed, around 88% were seen once. The germline gives CDR1 MGHDK, CDR2 SYGVNS. Deletions cut 11 bases from V and 2 bases from J, with 12 bases between. CDR3 length: 13 amino acids. Of note for this clone: Its target is not known.

The TCR sequence derives from a person aged 18-65 years who received the Ad26.COV2.S COVID-19 vaccine or a placebo. The chain uses TRBV25-1 and TRBJ2-2; no firm D call. The specimen comprised peripheral blood, sampled in a trial of Ad26.COV2.S vaccine versus placebo. CDR3 sequence: CAAADQNTGELFF. As DNA, the CDR3 is TGTGCCGCGGCGGACCAAAACACCGGGGAGCTGTTTTTT. The entire variable domain, with the rest obtained from reference TRBV25-1 and TRBJ2-2, is as follows: EADIYQTPRYLVIGTGKKITLECSQTMGHDKMYWYQQDPGMELHLIHYSYGVNSTEKGDLSSESTVSRIRTEHFPLTLESARPSHTSQYLCAAADQNTGELFFGEGSRLTVL.